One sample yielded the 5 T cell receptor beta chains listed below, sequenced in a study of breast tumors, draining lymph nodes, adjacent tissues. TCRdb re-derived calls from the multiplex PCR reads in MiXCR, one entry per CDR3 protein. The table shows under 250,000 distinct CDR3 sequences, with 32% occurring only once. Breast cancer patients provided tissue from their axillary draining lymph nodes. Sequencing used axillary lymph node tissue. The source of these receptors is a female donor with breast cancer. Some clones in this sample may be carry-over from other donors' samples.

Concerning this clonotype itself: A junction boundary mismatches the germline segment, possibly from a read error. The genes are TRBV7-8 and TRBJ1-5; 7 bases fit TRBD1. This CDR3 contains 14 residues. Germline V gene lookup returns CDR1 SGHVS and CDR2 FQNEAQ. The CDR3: CASRRDSVNQPRHF. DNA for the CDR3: TGTGCCAGCCGCCGGGACAGCGTCAATCAGCCCCGGCATTTT. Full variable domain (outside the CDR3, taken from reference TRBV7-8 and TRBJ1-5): GAGVSQSPRYKVAKRGQDVALRCDPISGHVSLFWYQQALGQGPEFLTYFQNEAQLDKSGLPSDRFFAERPEGSVSTLKIQRTQQEDSAVYLCASRRDSVNQPRHFGDGTRLSIL.

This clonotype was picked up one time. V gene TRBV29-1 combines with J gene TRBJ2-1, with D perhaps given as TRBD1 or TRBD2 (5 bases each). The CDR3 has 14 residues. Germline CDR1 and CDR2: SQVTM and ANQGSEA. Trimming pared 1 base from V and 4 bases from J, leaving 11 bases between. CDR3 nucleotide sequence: TGCAGCGTTGAAGGGGGACCCTCATACAATGAGCAGTTCTTC. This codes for CSVEGGPSYNEQFF.

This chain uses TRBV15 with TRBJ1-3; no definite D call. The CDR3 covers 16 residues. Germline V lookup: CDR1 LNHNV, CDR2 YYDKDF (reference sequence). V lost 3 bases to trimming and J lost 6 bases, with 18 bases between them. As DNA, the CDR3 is TGTGCCACCAGCAGTGCCTCTACCCCTAATGAAAACACCATATATTTT. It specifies CATSSASTPNENTIYF. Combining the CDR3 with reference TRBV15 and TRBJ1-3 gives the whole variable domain DAMVIQNPRYQVTQFGKPVTLSCSQTLNHNVMYWYQQKSSQAPKLLFHYYDKDFNNEADTPDNFQSRRPNTSFCFLDIRSPGLGDTAMYLCATSSASTPNENTIYFGEGSWLTVV.

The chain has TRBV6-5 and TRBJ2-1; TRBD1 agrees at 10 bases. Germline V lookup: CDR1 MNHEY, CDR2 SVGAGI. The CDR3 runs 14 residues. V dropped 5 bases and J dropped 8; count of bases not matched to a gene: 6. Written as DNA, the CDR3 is TGTGCCAGCAGTGCCGGACAGGGGGGCTATGAGCAGTTCTTC. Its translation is CASSAGQGGYEQFF.

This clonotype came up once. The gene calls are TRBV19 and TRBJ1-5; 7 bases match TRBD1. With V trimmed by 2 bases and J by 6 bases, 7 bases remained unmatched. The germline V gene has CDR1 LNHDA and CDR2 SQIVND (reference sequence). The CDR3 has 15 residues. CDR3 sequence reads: CASSIRGGEGQPQHF. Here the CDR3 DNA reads TGTGCCAGTAGTATAAGAGGGGGCGAGGGTCAGCCCCAGCATTTT.